Below, 10 T cell receptor beta chains from the same sample are listed, as sequenced in a study of PD-1 blockade in classical Hodgkin lymphoma. Stated time point: newly diagnosed, previously untreated cHL patient sample. Sequencing was performed with immunoSEQ multiplex PCR; in TCRdb, only in-frame clones are kept and a portion is missing. The top ten hold roughly 8.4% of the sample, which has about 16,000 clones, just under 85% seen once. The sample taken for sequencing was peripheral blood mononuclear cells (PBMCs). The origin of the receptors is a human donor with classical Hodgkin lymphoma.

This chain uses TRBV28 with TRBJ1-4; D unclear. The CDR3 length is 14 residues. Germline values: CDR1 MDHEN, CDR2 SYDVKM. The V and J ends lost 2 bases and 11 bases respectively, with 15 bases between them. CDR3 protein: CASSLNPFSGKLFF. CDR3 bases: TGTGCCAGCAGTTTAAATCCCTTCTCTGGGAAACTGTTTTTT.

This clone was observed a handful of times. The rearrangement links TRBV5-1 to TRBJ2-7; D is uncertain. The CDR3 sequence is 15 residues long. Germline V gene data show CDR1 as SGHRS and CDR2 as YFSETQ. Trimming removed 0 bases from V and 0 bases from J, with 10 bases in between. The CDR3 coding sequence is TGCGCCAGCAGCTTGGAGGCAGGCCGCTCCTACGAGCAGTACTTC. Its translation: CASSLEAGRSYEQYF.

This chain connects TRBV25-1 to TRBJ2-5; D unclear. The V end was cut by 7 bases, the J end by 5 bases, with 14 bases between. CDR3 length equals 13 residues. Germline loops: CDR1 MGHDK, CDR2 SYGVNS. The CDR3 DNA follows: TGTGCCAGCACCCAAAATATCAAGGAGACCCAGTACTTC. Its translation: CASTQNIKETQYF.

CDR3 loop: CASTAGNNYEQYF. In DNA, the CDR3 is TGTGCCAGTACGGCCGGGAATAACTACGAGCAGTACTTC. The chain employs TRBV19 and TRBJ2-7, with D possibly being TRBD2 (5 bases). The germline V gene has CDR1 LNHDA and CDR2 SQIVND (reference sequence). The V end lost 7 bases, the J end lost 3 bases, and 13 bases lay between the germline ends. This CDR3 is built from 13 residues.

Comment on this clone: The sample carries other DNA sequences with the same CDR3. This chain connects TRBV5-1 to TRBJ2-1; D possibly uses TRBD1 or TRBD2 (5 bases each). CDR3 size: 14 residues. Germline-derived CDR1 and CDR2 are SGHRS and YFSETQ. V lost 0 bases and J 12 bases, leaving 16 bases between the germline ends. CDR3 sequence: CASSLGGRGRGQFF. The CDR3 DNA sequence: TGCGCCAGCAGCTTGGGTGGCCGGGGTAGGGGGCAGTTCTTC.

This clone has just one count. The chain combines TRBV12-5 with TRBJ2-3; no clear D. The germline V and J ends were trimmed by 6 bases and 5 bases, with 12 bases remaining between them. The CDR3 is 13 amino acids. CDR1 LGHNT and CDR2 FRNRAP come from the germline V gene. Here the CDR3 reads CASGTYHGDTQYF. CDR3 nucleotide sequence: TGTGCTAGTGGCACGTATCACGGAGATACGCAGTATTTT. Variable domain in full (rest from reference TRBV12-5 and TRBJ2-3): DARVTQTPRHKVTEMGQEVTMRCQPILGHNTVFWYRQTMMQGLELLAYFRNRAPLDDSGMPKDRFSAEMPDATLATLKIQPSEPRDSAVYFCASGTYHGDTQYFGPGTRLTVL.

This chain links TRBV6-5 with TRBJ2-7; TRBD2 might be the D (6 bases). CDR1 and CDR2 (germline): MNHEY, SVGAGI. V lost 0 bases and J lost 2, with 11 bases in between. This CDR3 comprises 15 residues. CDR3 sequence reads: CASSYSTAGPYEQYF. CDR3 nucleotides: TGTGCCAGCAGTTACTCTACCGCGGGGCCCTACGAGCAGTACTTC.

The chain employs TRBV5-4 and TRBJ1-5; the D gene is possibly TRBD1 (5 bases). The V gene's germline CDR1 is SGHNT and CDR2 YYREEE (reference sequence). The CDR3 spans 15 residues. Deletions cut 4 bases from V and 2 bases from J, with 13 bases between. The CDR3 DNA reads TGTGCCAGCAGCGTCGGGCAGGGCCGCAATCAGCCCCAGCATTTT. Translation gives CASSVGQGRNQPQHF.

For this clone: Other DNA sequences in this sample translate to the same CDR3. CDR3 DNA sequence: TGTGCCAGCAGTTACTCACTAGCGGGGCCCTACGAGCAGTACTTC. It translates to CASSYSLAGPYEQYF. The J gene is TRBJ2-7, the V gene TRBV6-5, with 10 bases that match TRBD2. This CDR3 is 15 amino acids long. Germline CDR1 reads MNHEY; CDR2 reads SVGAGI. V gave up 0 bases and J gave up 2 bases; unmatched junction bases: 1.

This clone has only one observation. V gene TRBV9 combines with J gene TRBJ2-3; no clear D. CDR1 SGDLS and CDR2 YYNGEE come from the germline V gene. V lost 3 bases to trimming and J lost 6 bases, with 14 bases between them. The CDR3 has 14 amino acids. The chain's CDR3 is CASSARTWSDTQYF. The CDR3, as DNA: TGTGCCAGCAGCGCTCGGACCTGGTCCGATACGCAGTATTTT. Based on the CDR3 plus reference TRBV9 and TRBJ2-3, the full variable domain is DSGVTQTPKHLITATGQRVTLRCSPRSGDLSVYWYQQSLDQGLQFLIQYYNGEERAKGNILERFSAQQFPDLHSELNLSSLELGDSALYFCASSARTWSDTQYFGPGTRLTVL.